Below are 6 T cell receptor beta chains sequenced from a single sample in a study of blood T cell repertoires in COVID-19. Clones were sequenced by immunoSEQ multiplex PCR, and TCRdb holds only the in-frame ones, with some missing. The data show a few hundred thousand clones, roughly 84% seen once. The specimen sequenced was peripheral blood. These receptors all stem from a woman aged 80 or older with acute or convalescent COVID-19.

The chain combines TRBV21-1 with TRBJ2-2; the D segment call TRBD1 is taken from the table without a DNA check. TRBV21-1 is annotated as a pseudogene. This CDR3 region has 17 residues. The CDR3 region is CASSKTPGKAKTGELFF. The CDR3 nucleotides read TGTGCCAGCAGCAAAACGCCAGGGAAGGCGAAGACCGGGGAGCTGTTTTTT.

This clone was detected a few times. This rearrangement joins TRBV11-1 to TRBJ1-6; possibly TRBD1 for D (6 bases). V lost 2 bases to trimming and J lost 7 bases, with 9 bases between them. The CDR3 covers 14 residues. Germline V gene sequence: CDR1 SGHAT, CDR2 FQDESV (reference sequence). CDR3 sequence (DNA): TGTGCCAGCAGCTTAACAGGGAACAATTCACCCCTCCACTTT. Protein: CASSLTGNNSPLHF.

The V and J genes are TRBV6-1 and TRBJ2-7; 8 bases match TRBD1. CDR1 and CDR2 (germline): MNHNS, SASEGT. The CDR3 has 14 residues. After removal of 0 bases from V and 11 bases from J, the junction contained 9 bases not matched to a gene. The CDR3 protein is CASSEAFGRGLKYF. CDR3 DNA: TGTGCCAGCAGTGAAGCTTTTGGCAGGGGGCTGAAGTACTTC.

DNA of the CDR3: TGTGCCAGCAGCCTACTAGCGGGGGACACAGATACGCAGTATTTT. It is translated as CASSLLAGDTDTQYF. J is TRBJ2-3 and V is TRBV3-1 (or the pseudogene TRBV3-2); TRBD2 agrees at 11 bases. Germline lookup yields CDR1 LGHDT and CDR2 YNNKEL (reference sequence). Trimming cost V 4 bases and J 2 bases; bases outside gene matches: 2. The CDR3 is made up of 15 amino acids.

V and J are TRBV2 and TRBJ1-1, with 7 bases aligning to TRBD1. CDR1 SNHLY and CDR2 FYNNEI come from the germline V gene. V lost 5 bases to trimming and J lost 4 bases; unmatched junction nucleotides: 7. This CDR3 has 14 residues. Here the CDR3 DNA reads TGTGCCAGCAGTCTGAGGGGGCTCATCACTGAAGCTTTCTTT. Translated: CASSLRGLITEAFF.

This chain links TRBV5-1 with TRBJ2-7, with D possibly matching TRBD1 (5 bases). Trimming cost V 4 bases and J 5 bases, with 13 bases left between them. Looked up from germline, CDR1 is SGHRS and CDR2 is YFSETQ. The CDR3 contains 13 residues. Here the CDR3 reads CASSVAGLDEQYF. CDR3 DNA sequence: TGCGCCAGCAGCGTGGCAGGGCTCGACGAGCAGTACTTC.